The clone carrying this TCR beta chain was recorded once. Its cognate antigen is unknown. The sample belongs to a study of OX40 agonist ivuxolimab in advanced cancers. The repertoire was sequenced with immunoSEQ multiplex PCR; TCRdb's copy has only in-frame clones and lacks some. Among about 49,000 clones listed, approximately 79% were seen once. Study-wide results and caveats: Fewer expanded clones were found on average in CD4+ than in CD8+ T cells. Clonal expansion was among the lowest in partial responders at 0.1-3.0 mg/kg, especially CD8+.

The source was CD4+ or CD8+ T cells sorted from blood, collected in a trial of the OX40 agonist ivuxolimab. The receptor was isolated from an adult with an advanced solid tumor such as melanoma, head and neck, liver or kidney cancer.

The CDR3 coding sequence is TGTGCCAGCAGCTTAGATGGGGCCAGGATTCGGTTCTTC. Its translation is CASSLDGARIRFF. V and J are TRBV11-2 and TRBJ2-1, with TRBD1 as a possible D gene (5 bases). The CDR3 is 13 amino acids. Germline V gives CDR1 SGHAT, CDR2 FQNNGV. V lost 0 bases to trimming and J lost 15 bases, with 15 bases between them.